This T cell receptor (beta chain) was observed in a study of cytomegalovirus exposure and HLA in healthy donors. General study results and limits: A cluster of highly shared sequence variants was likely a sequencing artifact.

The sample holds a few counts of this clone. The antigen is unknown. V lost 2 bases, J lost 4 bases, and 2 bases lay in between. The V gene's germline CDR1 is GTSNPN and CDR2 SVGIG (reference sequence). CDR3 length: 10 residues. Amplification used 60 Vbeta primers and 13 Jbeta primers. Sequencing used immunoSEQ multiplex PCR; TCRdb keeps in-frame clones, though not all of them. The sample lists some 180,000 clones; under 9.5% were seen once. The receptor was isolated from a woman in her 30s in good health and CMV-seropositive. Sequencing was performed on PBMCs. The chain has TRBV30 and TRBJ2-5; D ambiguous. CDR3 nucleotides: TGTGCCTGGAGTCGAGAGACCCAGTACTTC. Translated: CAWSRETQYF.